A single sample is the source of the 14 T cell receptor beta chains below, sequenced in a study of control samples from healthy donors and cancer patients. Sequencing used immunoSEQ multiplex PCR; TCRdb keeps in-frame clones, though not all of them. Of some 220,000 clones in the sample, roughly 94% were seen once. The sample taken for sequencing was blood. These receptors were collected from a man aged 45-65 years in good health.

V usage is TRBV28 and J usage is TRBJ1-3; D ambiguous. CDR3 length equals 15 residues. The ends were cut back, 3 bases at V and 1 base at J, with 10 bases in the middle. Per the germline V gene, CDR1 is MDHEN and CDR2 is SYDVKM. The CDR3 is CASSFPEVSGNTIYF. The CDR3 DNA follows: TGTGCCAGCAGTTTCCCGGAAGTTTCTGGAAACACCATATATTTT.

The rearrangement uses TRBV9 and TRBJ2-5; TRBD1 is a possible D gene (6 bases). Between the trimmed V and J ends, which lost 2 bases and 0 bases, there was a span of 8 bases. This CDR3 spans 14 amino acids. Germline V gene sequence: CDR1 SGDLS, CDR2 YYNGEE. The CDR3 DNA sequence: TGTGCCAGCAGCGTGAACAGGGACCAAGAGACCCAGTACTTC. Protein: CASSVNRDQETQYF.

The chain's CDR3 is CASTYRGHGTGELFF. The DNA of the CDR3 is TGTGCCAGCACATACAGGGGGCATGGCACCGGGGAGCTGTTTTTT. V gene TRBV7-2 combines with J gene TRBJ2-2, with 9 bases fitting TRBD1. The V gene's germline CDR1 is SGHTA and CDR2 FQGNSA. The CDR3 sequence is 15 residues long. Trimming removed 7 bases from V and 4 bases from J; junction bases left unmatched: 7.

The rearrangement links TRBV5-1 to TRBJ2-1; D may be TRBD2 (5 bases). The CDR3 covers 14 residues. CDR1 and CDR2 from the germline V gene are SGHRS and YFSETQ. Deletions cut 2 bases from V and 0 bases from J, with 6 bases between. CDR3 in DNA: TGCGCCAGCAGCTTCGAGGGCTCCTACAATGAGCAGTTCTTC. It codes for CASSFEGSYNEQFF.

The rearrangement links TRBV29-1 to TRBJ2-1; perhaps D is TRBD1 or TRBD2 (5 bases each). V gave up 7 bases and J gave up 0 bases, with 25 bases separating them. The CDR3 covers 18 residues. The germline CDR1 and CDR2 sequences are SQVTM and ANQGSEA. The CDR3 coding sequence is TGCAGCGGTTACCCGGGACCCCCAGTTGGGAGCTCCTACAATGAGCAGTTCTTC. It encodes CSGYPGPPVGSSYNEQFF.

This chain uses TRBV2 with TRBJ1-2; 9 bases match TRBD1. Looked up from germline, CDR1 is SNHLY and CDR2 is FYNNEI. V trimming: 8 bases; J trimming: 5 bases; junction bases outside the gene matches: 9. This CDR3 is built from 14 residues. CDR3 amino acids: CASLRDRDRYGYTF. The CDR3 DNA follows: TGTGCCAGCCTACGGGACAGGGATAGGTATGGCTACACCTTC.

The rearrangement uses TRBV28 and TRBJ1-2, with unresolved D. The CDR3 sequence is 13 residues long. The V and J ends lost 7 bases and 0 bases respectively, with 9 bases between them. Germline V gene lookup returns CDR1 MDHEN and CDR2 SYDVKM. The CDR3 bases are TGTGCCAGCACTCTTCCTACTAACTATGGCTACACCTTC. Protein product: CASTLPTNYGYTF.

Turning to this clone: This sample includes further DNA sequences coding for the same CDR3. J is TRBJ2-7 and V is TRBV5-5, with 7 bases that match TRBD1. The CDR3 totals 13 residues. CDR1 is SGHKS and CDR2 is YYEKEE in the germline V gene (reference sequence). The V segment lost 4 bases and the J segment 1 base; nucleotides outside the gene matches: 2. The CDR3 DNA sequence: TGTGCCAGCAGCAGGGGACAGTCCTACGAGCAGTACTTC. This encodes CASSRGQSYEQYF.

The CDR3 here is CASSRIGSSGELFF. The CDR3, as DNA: TGCGCCAGCAGCCGTATTGGTTCGAGCGGGGAGCTGTTTTTT. The gene calls are TRBV5-1 and TRBJ2-2; D is unclear. Trimming removed 4 bases at V and 7 bases at J, with 14 bases between. The CDR3 is 14 residues long. In germline, CDR1 is SGHRS, CDR2 YFSETQ.

This clone was observed a few times. V and J are TRBV6-5 and TRBJ1-3; a weak D match, TRBD1 (5 bases). Germline CDR1 is MNHEY and CDR2 is SVGAGI. The CDR3 covers 14 residues. Deletions cut 6 bases from V and 4 bases from J, with 13 bases between. This CDR3 is CASRSRGPGNTIYF. The CDR3 nucleotides are TGTGCCAGCAGGTCAAGGGGACCCGGAAACACCATATATTTT.

This clone came up once. The rearrangement joins TRBV19 to TRBJ1-2; 7 positions match TRBD1. CDR1 LNHDA and CDR2 SQIVND come from the germline V gene (reference sequence). With 6 bases clipped from V and 8 bases from J, the junction kept 12 bases outside the gene matches. The CDR3 length is 14 residues. CDR3 residues: CASSLTTGDRGYTF. For the CDR3, the DNA is TGTGCCAGTAGCCTTACAACAGGGGATCGGGGCTACACCTTC.

The table lists this clone with a count of one. The chain employs TRBV6-5 and TRBJ2-3; D perhaps matches TRBD2 (5 bases). The length of the CDR3 is 12 residues. Per the germline V gene, CDR1 is MNHEY and CDR2 is SVGAGI. Trimming shortened V by 7 bases and J by 2 bases, and 7 bases separated the two germline ends. CDR3 in DNA: TGTGCCAGCACCGGGAACACAGATACGCAGTATTTT. Its translation: CASTGNTDTQYF.

This clone was recorded only once. The genes are TRBV28 and TRBJ1-1; a possible D gene is TRBD1 (5 bases). Germline loops: CDR1 MDHEN, CDR2 SYDVKM. This CDR3 is built from 13 residues. The V end lost 5 bases, the J end lost 6 bases, and 13 bases lay between the germline ends. CDR3 sequence (DNA): TGTGCCAGCAGTCTGGGGGGGGTGTCTGAAGCTTTCTTT. Its protein product is CASSLGGVSEAFF.

This clone was counted once. The chain recombines TRBV27 with TRBJ2-1; D gene uncertain. Germline CDR1 MNHEY, CDR2 SMNVEV (reference sequence). The CDR3 loop spans 14 amino acids. V was trimmed by 2 bases and J by 8 bases, leaving 13 bases between them. CDR3 bases: TGTGCCAGCAGTTTAGTGACTCGGGCGCATGAGCAGTTCTTC. Its translation is CASSLVTRAHEQFF.